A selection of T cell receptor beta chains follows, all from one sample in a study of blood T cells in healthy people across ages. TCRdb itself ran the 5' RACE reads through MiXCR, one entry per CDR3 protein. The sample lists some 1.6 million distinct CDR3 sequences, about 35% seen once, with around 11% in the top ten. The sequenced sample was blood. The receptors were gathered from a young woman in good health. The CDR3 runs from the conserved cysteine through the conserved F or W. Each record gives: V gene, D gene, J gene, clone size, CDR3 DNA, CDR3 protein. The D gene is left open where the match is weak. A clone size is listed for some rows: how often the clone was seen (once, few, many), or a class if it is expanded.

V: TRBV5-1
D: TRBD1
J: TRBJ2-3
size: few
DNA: TGCGCCAGCAGCCTCAGGACAGGGGGCCCCACAGATACGCAGTATTTT
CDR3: CASSLRTGGPTDTQYF

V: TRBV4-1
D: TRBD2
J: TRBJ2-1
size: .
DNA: TGCGCCAGCAGCCACACTCTAGCGGGAACCGGGAATGAGCAGTTCTTC
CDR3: CASSHTLAGTGNEQFF

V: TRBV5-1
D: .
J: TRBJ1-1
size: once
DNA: TGCGCCAGCAGCTCACTCGTTCGCGGGGAAGCTTTCTTT
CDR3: CASSSLVRGEAFF

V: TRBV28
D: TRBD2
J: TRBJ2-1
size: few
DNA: TGTGCCAGCATTGGACTAGAAGAAAATGAGCAGTTCTTC
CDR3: CASIGLEENEQFF

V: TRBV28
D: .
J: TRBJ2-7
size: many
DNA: TGTGCCAGCAGCCCCGCCCCCTACGAGCAGTACTTC
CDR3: CASSPAPYEQYF

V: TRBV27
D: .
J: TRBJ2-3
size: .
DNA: TGTGCCAGCAGTTTTTCAAGAAGTCGACTACGGTCTAGCACAGATACGCAGTATTTT
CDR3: CASSFSRSRLRSSTDTQYF

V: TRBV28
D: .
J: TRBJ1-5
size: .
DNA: TGTGCCAGCAGCCAGGGGTGGGGAGGGAGCAATCAGCCCCAGCATTTT
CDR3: CASSQGWGGSNQPQHF

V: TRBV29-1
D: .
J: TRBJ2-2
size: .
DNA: TGCAGCGTCCCGGGCAGGAGAGGCACCGGGGAGCTGTTTTTT
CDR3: CSVPGRRGTGELFF

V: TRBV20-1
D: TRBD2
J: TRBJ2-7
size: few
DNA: TGCAGTGCTAGAAGGCTAGCGGGAGCCTACGAGCAGTACTTC
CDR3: CSARRLAGAYEQYF

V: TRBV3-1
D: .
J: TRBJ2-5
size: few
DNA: TGTGCCAGCAGCCAGGGGCCTACAGGAACGGTGCGGGAGACCCAGTACTTC
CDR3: CASSQGPTGTVRETQYF

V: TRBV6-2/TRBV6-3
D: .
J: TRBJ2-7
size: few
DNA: TGTGCCATCTCCCGCGGGGGCAGGCCGACTCAGTACTTC
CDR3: CAISRGGRPTQYF

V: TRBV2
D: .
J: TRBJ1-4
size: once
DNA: TGTGCCAGCAGTGAAGACAGGGTGGGGAGACTGTTTTTT
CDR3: CASSEDRVGRLFF

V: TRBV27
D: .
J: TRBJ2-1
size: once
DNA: TGTGCCAGCAGGGGGGGAGGCATCTCCTATGAGCAGTTCTTC
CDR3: CASRGGGISYEQFF

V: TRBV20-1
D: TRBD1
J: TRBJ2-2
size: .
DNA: TGCAGTGCTGGGGACAGGGGGGGCACCGGGGAGCTGTTTTTT
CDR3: CSAGDRGGTGELFF

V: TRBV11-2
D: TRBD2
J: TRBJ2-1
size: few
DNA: TGTGCCAGCAGCCCCGTGGGCGGGGGTGTGGATGAGCAGTTCTTC
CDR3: CASSPVGGGVDEQFF

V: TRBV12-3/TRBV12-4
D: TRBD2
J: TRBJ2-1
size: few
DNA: TGTGCCAGCAGTGCCTTACTAGCGTTAAGCTCCTACAATGAGCAGTTCTTC
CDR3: CASSALLALSSYNEQFF

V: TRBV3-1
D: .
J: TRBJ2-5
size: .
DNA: TGTGCCAGCAGCCACGGGGGAAGAGAGACCCAGTACTTC
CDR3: CASSHGGRETQYF

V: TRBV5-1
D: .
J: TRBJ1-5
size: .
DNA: TGCGCCAGCAGACTGACCGGAGATAGCAATCAGCCCCAGCATTTT
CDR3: CASRLTGDSNQPQHF

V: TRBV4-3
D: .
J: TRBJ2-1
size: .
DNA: TGCGCCAGCAGCCAAGAGGGAATTTCCTACAATGAGCAGTTCTTC
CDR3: CASSQEGISYNEQFF

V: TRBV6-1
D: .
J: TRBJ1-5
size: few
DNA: TGTGCCAGCAGTAAACTGTATAGCAATCAGCCCCAGCATTTT
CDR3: CASSKLYSNQPQHF

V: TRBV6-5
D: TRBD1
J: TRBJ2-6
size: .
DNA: TGTGCCAGCAGTTGGCGACAGGGCTCTGGGGCCAACGTCCTGACTTTC
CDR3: CASSWRQGSGANVLTF

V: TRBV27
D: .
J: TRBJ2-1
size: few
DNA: TGTGCCAGGGGGACGGAGAGGGGCGACTACTTTAATGAGCAGTTCTTC
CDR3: CARGTERGDYFNEQFF

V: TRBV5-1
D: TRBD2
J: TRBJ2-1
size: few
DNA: TGCGCCAGCAGCTTAATGGGACTAGCTCCCTACAATGAGCAGTTCTTC
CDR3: CASSLMGLAPYNEQFF

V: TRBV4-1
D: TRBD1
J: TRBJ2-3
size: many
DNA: TGCGCCAGCAGCCAGCCTTTCGGACAGGGCACAGATACGCAGTATTTT
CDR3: CASSQPFGQGTDTQYF

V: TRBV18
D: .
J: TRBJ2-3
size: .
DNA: TGTGCCTGCTCACCCCCTAGCACAGATACGCAGTATTTT
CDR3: CACSPPSTDTQYF

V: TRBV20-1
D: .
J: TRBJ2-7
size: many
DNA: TGCAGTGCTAGAGCTGTTGAACACCGCGAGCAGTACTTC
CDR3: CSARAVEHREQYF

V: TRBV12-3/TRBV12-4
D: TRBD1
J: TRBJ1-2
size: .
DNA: TGTGCCAGCAGTCCAGGACAGGGGGTGAGGGGCCACACCTTC
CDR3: CASSPGQGVRGHTF

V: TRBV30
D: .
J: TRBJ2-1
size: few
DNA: TGTGCCTGGAGTCTCGGGGGCGGGAGGTTCTTC
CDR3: CAWSLGGGRFF

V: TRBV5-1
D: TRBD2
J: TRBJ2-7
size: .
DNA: TGCGCCAGCAGCCTAACTAGCGGGGGGGGTCCTACCTACGAGCAGTACTTC
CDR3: CASSLTSGGGPTYEQYF

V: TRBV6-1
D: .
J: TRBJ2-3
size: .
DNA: TGTGCCAGCATCCTCCTCAGGGGTTCCACAGATACGCAGTATTTT
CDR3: CASILLRGSTDTQYF

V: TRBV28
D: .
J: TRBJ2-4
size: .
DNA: TGTGCCAGCGGCTCTGATTCCCTGACAGGGAGGAACATTCAGTACTTC
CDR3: CASGSDSLTGRNIQYF

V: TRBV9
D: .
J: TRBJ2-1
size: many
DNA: TGTGCCAGCAGCGTAGGAGTGCACAATGAGCAGTTCTTC
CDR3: CASSVGVHNEQFF

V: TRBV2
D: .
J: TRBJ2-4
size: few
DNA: TGTGCCAGCAGTGGTCTGAAAGGAGGCAAAAACATTCAGTACTTC
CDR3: CASSGLKGGKNIQYF

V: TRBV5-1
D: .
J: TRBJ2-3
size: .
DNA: TGCGCCAGCACCAAAAGAGATAACACAGATACGCAGTATTTT
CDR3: CASTKRDNTDTQYF

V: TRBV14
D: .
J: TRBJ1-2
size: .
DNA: TGTGCCAGCAGCCAAGATGCGGACCTCTCTGGCTACACCTTC
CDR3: CASSQDADLSGYTF

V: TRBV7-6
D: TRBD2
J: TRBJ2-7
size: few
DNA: TGTGCCAGCTCCCCCGAGATGATAGCGGGGGACAAGCAGTACTTC
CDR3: CASSPEMIAGDKQYF

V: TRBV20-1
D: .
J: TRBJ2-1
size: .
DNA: TGCAGTGCTAGATTTCCAATTAAAGGGGACAATGAGCAGTTCTTC
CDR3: CSARFPIKGDNEQFF

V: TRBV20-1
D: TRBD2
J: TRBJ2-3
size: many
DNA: TGCAGTGCCCATACTGGGCGGGGGGGAGGCACAGATACGCAGTATTTT
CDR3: CSAHTGRGGGTDTQYF

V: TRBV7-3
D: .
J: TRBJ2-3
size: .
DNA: TGTGCCAGCAGCTTAATCAGAACACCCACAGATACGCAGTATTTT
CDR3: CASSLIRTPTDTQYF

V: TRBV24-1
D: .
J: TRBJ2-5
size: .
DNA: TGTGCGACCAGTGATTTGTCGGGGCAGGGGGAGACCCAGTACTTC
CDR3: CATSDLSGQGETQYF

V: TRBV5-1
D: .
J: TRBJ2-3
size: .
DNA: TGCGCCAGCAGCTTGGCCACATCTCCCACAGATACGCAGTATTTT
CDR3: CASSLATSPTDTQYF

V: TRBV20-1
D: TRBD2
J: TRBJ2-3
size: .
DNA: TGCAGTGCCCCGGGACTAGCTTTCACAGATACGCGGTATTTT
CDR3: CSAPGLAFTDTRYF

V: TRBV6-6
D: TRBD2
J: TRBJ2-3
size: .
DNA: TGTGCCAGTGGTCGCGTCGGGGGGAGGGATACGCAGTATTTT
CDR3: CASGRVGGRDTQYF

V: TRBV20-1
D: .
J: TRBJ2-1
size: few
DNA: TGCAGTGCTAGAAATATCCAGTCCTACAATGAGCAGTTCTTC
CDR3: CSARNIQSYNEQFF

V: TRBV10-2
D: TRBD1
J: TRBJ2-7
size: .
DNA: TGCGCCAGCAGTGGGGGAACAGGGGAGTTCGAGCAGTACTTC
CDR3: CASSGGTGEFEQYF

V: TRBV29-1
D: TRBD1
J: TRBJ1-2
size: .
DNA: TGCAGCGTTGAAGAACAGGGGGCAGGGGGCTACACCTTC
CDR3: CSVEEQGAGGYTF

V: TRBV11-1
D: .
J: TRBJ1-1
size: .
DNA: TGTGCCAGCAGCGGAATAACAGCGAACACTGAAGCTTTCTTT
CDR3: CASSGITANTEAFF

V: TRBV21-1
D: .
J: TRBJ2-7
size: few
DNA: TGTGCCAGCAGCAAACCCCCGACAGGGCCTCCTTTCTACGAGCAGTACTTC
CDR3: CASSKPPTGPPFYEQYF

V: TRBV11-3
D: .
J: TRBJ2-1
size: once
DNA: TGTGCCAGCAGCTTAGGGGCCAAGAGCTCCTACAATGAGCAGTTCTTC
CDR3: CASSLGAKSSYNEQFF

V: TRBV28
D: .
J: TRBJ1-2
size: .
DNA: TGTGCCAGCAGTTTGGCCGGAGGCGCTTGGGGCTATGGCTACACCTTC
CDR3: CASSLAGGAWGYGYTF

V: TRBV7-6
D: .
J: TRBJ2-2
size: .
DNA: TGTGCCAGCAGCTTAGCATACAGGGCTGTGACCGGGGAGCTGTTTTTT
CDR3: CASSLAYRAVTGELFF

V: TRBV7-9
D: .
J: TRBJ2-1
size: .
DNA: TGTGCCAGCAGCCAGAGGGGTGGACAGAACTACAATGAGCAGTTCTTC
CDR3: CASSQRGGQNYNEQFF